These 19 T cell receptor beta chains were all obtained from the same sample, sequenced in a study of blood T cell repertoires in COVID-19. TCRdb's table, derived via immunoSEQ multiplex PCR, lists solely in-frame clones and lacks some. The repertoire holds 250,000 or so clones, with 90% as singletons. The sequenced sample consisted of peripheral blood. The source of these receptors is a woman aged 55-69 years with COVID-19, enrolled during active disease.

This chain uses TRBV2 with TRBJ1-1, with D perhaps TRBD1 (5 bases). Germline V lookup: CDR1 SNHLY, CDR2 FYNNEI. This CDR3 is built from 14 residues. Trimming removed 2 bases at V and 4 bases at J, with 11 bases between. The CDR3 DNA sequence: TGTGCCAGCAGTGAATCAGGCGGGGGCACTGAAGCTTTCTTT. Translating gives CASSESGGGTEAFF.

This clone was seen a handful of times. This rearrangement joins TRBV7-8 to TRBJ1-1; D not resolved. This CDR3 region has 15 residues. CDR1 and CDR2 (germline): SGHVS, FQNEAQ. Trimming left V 1 base short and J 7 bases short, with 16 bases between. The CDR3 sequence: CASSLEVKETGEAFF. As DNA, the CDR3 is TGTGCCAGCAGCTTAGAAGTCAAGGAGACGGGTGAAGCTTTCTTT. The whole variable domain, remainder taken from reference TRBV7-8 and TRBJ1-1, is GAGVSQSPRYKVAKRGQDVALRCDPISGHVSLFWYQQALGQGPEFLTYFQNEAQLDKSGLPSDRFFAERPEGSVSTLKIQRTQQEDSAVYLCASSLEVKETGEAFFGQGTRLTVV.

The rearrangement joins TRBV7-8 to TRBJ2-5, with D possibly TRBD2 on 6 matching bases. Germline CDR1 is SGHVS and CDR2 is FQNEAQ. The CDR3 runs to 15 residues. Trimming shortened V by 7 bases and J by 2 bases, and 17 bases separated the two germline ends. The CDR3 sequence is CASIYLGGPQETQYF. In DNA, the CDR3 is TGTGCCAGCATCTATCTGGGGGGACCTCAAGAGACCCAGTACTTC.

V is TRBV11-2 and J is TRBJ2-7, with TRBD1 as a possible D gene (6 bases). Trimming took off 6 bases at V and 2 bases at J, with 8 bases between the two ends. The CDR3 sequence is 12 residues long. Germline V gene lookup returns CDR1 SGHAT and CDR2 FQNNGV. CDR3 region: CASSRQAYEQYF. As DNA, the CDR3 is TGTGCCAGCAGTAGACAGGCCTACGAGCAGTACTTC.

The chain combines TRBV3-1 (or the pseudogene TRBV3-2) with TRBJ2-2; the match to TRBD2 covers 7 bases. The junction had 11 bases not matched to a gene; V was cut back by 1 base and J by 6 bases. The germline gives CDR1 LGHDT, CDR2 YNNKEL (reference sequence). The CDR3 length is 17 residues. The CDR3: CASSQVSGGGNAGELFF. The CDR3 DNA reads TGTGCCAGCAGCCAAGTGTCCGGGGGAGGGAATGCCGGGGAGCTGTTTTTT.

This clone appeared a single time. The J gene is TRBJ1-1, the V gene TRBV6-2 or TRBV6-3, with D possibly matching TRBD1 (6 bases). The germline gives CDR1 MNHEY, CDR2 SVGEGT. Between the trimmed V and J ends, which lost 2 bases and 2 bases, there was a span of 12 bases. The CDR3 is made up of 15 amino acids. Here the CDR3 reads CASSYVQGFNTEAFF. In nucleotides, the CDR3 is TGTGCCAGCAGTTACGTCCAGGGGTTTAACACTGAAGCTTTCTTT.

V usage is TRBV10-3 and J usage is TRBJ2-2; a weak D match, TRBD1 (5 bases). V was cut by 8 bases and J by 1 base, with 14 bases left in between. This CDR3 is built from 15 residues. The germline gives CDR1 ENHRY, CDR2 SYGVKD. CDR3 loop: CAILKGHQNTGELFF. CDR3 DNA: TGTGCCATCCTGAAGGGGCATCAGAACACCGGGGAGCTGTTTTTT.

The V gene is TRBV4-1, the J gene TRBJ1-4; no reliable D call. The CDR3 runs to 13 residues. V was pared by 5 bases and J by 7 bases, with 11 bases between. Per the germline V gene, CDR1 is MGHRA and CDR2 is YSYEKL. CDR3 coding DNA: TGCGCCAGCAGCTACACTGGAGGTGAAAAACTGTTTTTT. Its protein is CASSYTGGEKLFF.

This clone came up a few times. This sample also contains other DNA sequences that code for the same CDR3. V gene TRBV5-1 combines with J gene TRBJ2-7, with D tentatively TRBD2 (6 bases). The CDR3 contains 13 residues. The germline V gene has CDR1 SGHRS and CDR2 YFSETQ. The germline V and J ends were trimmed by 3 bases and 3 bases, with 10 bases remaining between them. The CDR3 region has the DNA TGCGCCAGCAGCTCTGGGGGAGGCTACGAGCAGTACTTC. It codes for CASSSGGGYEQYF.

Note on this clone: Other DNA variants within this sample encode the same CDR3. The genes are TRBV19 and TRBJ1-5, with TRBD1 as a possible D gene (6 bases). Germline CDR1 LNHDA, CDR2 SQIVND (reference sequence). With 9 bases removed from V and 1 base from J, the gap between germline ends came to 7 bases. This CDR3 comprises 12 residues. The CDR3 bases are TGTGCCAGCCAGGGGAGCAATCAGCCCCAGCATTTT. It codes for CASQGSNQPQHF.

This CDR3 reads CASGFQIGVNTDTQYF. CDR3 nucleotide sequence: TGTGCTAGTGGTTTCCAAATTGGAGTTAACACAGATACGCAGTATTTT. The chain couples TRBV12-5 to TRBJ2-3; D not resolved. V gave up 3 bases and J gave up 2 bases, with 15 bases separating them. The CDR3 is 16 amino acids. Germline assignment: CDR1 LGHNT and CDR2 FRNRAP. Full variable domain (outside the CDR3, taken from reference TRBV12-5 and TRBJ2-3): DARVTQTPRHKVTEMGQEVTMRCQPILGHNTVFWYRQTMMQGLELLAYFRNRAPLDDSGMPKDRFSAEMPDATLATLKIQPSEPRDSAVYFCASGFQIGVNTDTQYFGPGTRLTVL.

The chain joins TRBV9 to TRBJ1-1; 11 bases map to TRBD1. Trimming cost V 3 bases and J 5 bases; bases outside gene matches: 6. There are 15 residues in the CDR3. Germline CDR1 reads SGDLS; CDR2 reads YYNGEE. The CDR3 here is CASSGGTGGKTEAFF. CDR3 DNA sequence: TGTGCCAGCAGCGGTGGGACAGGGGGAAAAACTGAAGCTTTCTTT.

The chain combines TRBV2 with TRBJ1-2; 9 bases map to TRBD1. Trimming cost V 4 bases and J 4 bases; bases outside gene matches: 1. Germline lookup yields CDR1 SNHLY and CDR2 FYNNEI. This CDR3 is built from 13 residues. The CDR3: CASSGQGGYGYTF. The CDR3 coding sequence is TGTGCCAGCAGTGGACAGGGGGGCTATGGCTACACCTTC.

V gene TRBV24-1 combines with J gene TRBJ2-5; no definite D call. V was trimmed by 3 bases and J by 6 bases, leaving 10 bases between them. This CDR3 comprises 13 residues. Germline V gene sequence: CDR1 KGHDR, CDR2 SFDVKD. The CDR3 DNA sequence: TGTGCCACCAGTGATCCCCCCGCGCAGACCCAGTACTTC. Encoded protein: CATSDPPAQTQYF.

J is TRBJ1-2 and V is TRBV10-2, with D possibly being TRBD1 (6 bases). Trimming pared 6 bases from V and 0 bases from J, leaving 8 bases between. The CDR3 is made up of 13 amino acids. Germline CDR1 WSHSY, CDR2 SAAADI. In DNA, the CDR3 is TGCGCCAGCAGCGACAGGCCTAACTATGGCTACACCTTC. Protein product: CASSDRPNYGYTF.

This chain joins TRBV6-5 and TRBJ1-1, with D hard to call. The germline V gene has CDR1 MNHEY and CDR2 SVGAGI. The CDR3 is 13 residues long. V lost 7 bases to trimming and J lost 4 bases, with 13 bases between them. CDR3 nucleotide sequence: TGTGCCAGCACGAGGGCGGTGGGCACTGAAGCTTTCTTT. Amino acid sequence: CASTRAVGTEAFF.

The chain links TRBV9 to TRBJ1-1; the D gene is possibly TRBD1 (5 bases). The germline V and J ends were trimmed by 0 bases and 3 bases, with 12 bases remaining between them. This CDR3 is 15 amino acids long. Germline lookup yields CDR1 SGDLS and CDR2 YYNGEE. CDR3: CASSVGGRADTEAFF. CDR3 bases: TGTGCCAGCAGCGTAGGAGGCAGGGCAGACACTGAAGCTTTCTTT.

This clone has only a few counts. This chain connects TRBV5-1 to TRBJ1-1, with a possible D match to TRBD1 (5 bases). The CDR3 loop spans 16 amino acids. Trimming stripped 1 base from V and 0 bases from J, with 13 bases between. Germline V gene lookup returns CDR1 SGHRS and CDR2 YFSETQ. The chain's CDR3 is CASSLMGHQMNTEAFF. The CDR3 DNA reads as TGCGCCAGCAGCTTGATGGGGCACCAGATGAACACTGAAGCTTTCTTT.

The J gene is TRBJ1-2, the V gene TRBV5-4; TRBD1 agrees at 7 bases. V lost 0 bases to trimming and J lost 4 bases; unmatched junction nucleotides: 6. This CDR3 region has 15 residues. Germline CDR1 is SGHNT and CDR2 is YYREEE (reference sequence). The CDR3 sequence is CASSLGLRDSYGYTF. The CDR3 coding sequence is TGTGCCAGCAGCTTGGGCCTCCGGGACAGCTATGGCTACACCTTC.